This record covers a single TCR beta chain. Authors' processing steps: Reference gene primer amplification gave estimated nucleated cell counts. Sequencing was performed with immunoSEQ multiplex PCR; in TCRdb, only in-frame clones are kept and a portion is missing. V, J and clone size are those of that table, while D and trimming were read from the DNA. The data hold 110,000 or so clones, with 88% observed a single time. The record originates from a study of blood T cell repertoires in COVID-19. For the study at large: The United States, Italy and Spain were the sources of the acute and convalescent COVID-19 samples. Sample material is recorded as cDNA or gDNA derived from T cells, B-cell-depleted T cells, or PBMCs.

The V end lost 2 bases, the J end lost 1 base, and 10 bases lay between the germline ends. CDR1 and CDR2 from the germline V gene are SGHTA and FQGNSA. This CDR3 comprises 15 residues. Sequenced input: peripheral blood. The chain carries TRBV7-2 and TRBJ2-3; possibly TRBD1 for D (5 bases). This clonotype was obtained from a woman in her seventies who had recovered from COVID-19. In DNA, the CDR3 is TGTGCCAGCAGCTTATTGGGGCACCGCACAGATACGCAGTATTTT. This codes for CASSLLGHRTDTQYF. The full variable domain, its missing parts supplied by reference TRBV7-2 and TRBJ2-3, is GAGVSQSPSNKVTEKGKDVELRCDPISGHTALYWYRQSLGQGLEFLIYFQGNSAPDKSGLPSDRFSAERTGGSVSTLTIQRTQQEDSAVYLCASSLLGHRTDTQYFGPGTRLTVL.